This T cell receptor beta chain was observed in a study of identical twins. One entry per CDR3 protein results from TCRdb running MiXCR on the 5' RACE reads. Here the sample spans a few hundred thousand distinct CDR3 sequences, about 18% being singletons. The germline gives CDR1 MDHEN, CDR2 SYDVKM. Trimming stripped 5 bases from V and 4 bases from J, with 18 bases between. The CDR3 is 15 amino acids. This receptor was obtained from a man aged 45-60 years in good health. Sequenced input: naive T cells sorted from blood. The V call is TRBV28, the J call TRBJ2-7, with D possibly called TRBD1 or TRBD2 (5 bases each). The CDR3 nucleotides read TGTGCCAGCAGTCCCACGGGACGGACTGGGTACGAGCAGTACTTC. It translates to CASSPTGRTGYEQYF.